This T cell receptor beta chain was identified during a study of blood T cell repertoires in COVID-19 (dated by TCRdb to the early 2020s). Turning to the overall study: The collaborator samples originated in the United States, Italy and Spain and spanned the acute and convalescent phases of COVID-19. The prospective study material was composed of cDNA or gDNA derived from T cells, B-cell-depleted T cells, or PBMCs. Deeply sampled blood TCRbeta repertoires from subjects exposed to, actively infected with, or recovered from COVID-19 were included in the dataset. A freely available public database, intended as a resource for researchers studying the immune response to SARS-CoV-2, is where the repertoires were released. The samples were drawn from two sources: the first 160 participants of the ongoing ImmuneRACE study, and 1,200 or so subjects contributed by 6 global collaborators. Sample metadata almost always included a de-identified subject ID, COVID-19 status, age in years and sex. Where available, HLA class I and class II types were obtained from metadata supplied by the sample provider rather than from assay-based typing. Study-wide conclusions, independent of this receptor: The quantity of clinical and demographic metadata differed by source and by participant and was supplied without curation.

Collaborating institutions collected whole blood in K2EDTA tubes following their own protocols. Collaborator samples were shipped for TCRbeta analysis as frozen whole blood, isolated PBMCs, or DNA extracted from either sample type. The germline V gene gives CDR1 as SGHDT and CDR2 as YYEEEE. Including the terminal cysteine and phenylalanine, the CDR3 comprises 16 residues. Only CDR3 DNA remains: 48 bases, in frame from the first base. Trimming removed 0 bases from V and 2 bases from J, leaving 14 bases between the germline ends. As to this clone: It lacks a known antigen. Per-nucleotide qualities are absent, and no much larger clonotype sits a single base away.

The immunoSEQ Assay, a bias-controlled multiplex PCR, was used to amplify TCRbeta CDR3 regions from genomic DNA. From the authors' description of their analysis: Nucleated cell counts per sample were estimated from amplification of reference gene primers within the assay. Sequence reads were collapsed and filtered to measure the absolute abundance of every unique TCRbeta CDR3 rearrangement. For each sample, productive Simpson clonality was calculated as the square root of Simpson's diversity index across productive rearrangements. Entries here come from immuneACCESS through TCRdb and include only in-frame sequences with V and J called. Some clones fail to appear in such tables; in the studies checked, an unresolved V gene covers under half of the shortfall, and the cause of the remainder is unknown. Clone size and the V and J calls come from that table; the DNA yielded D and trimming. This sample has about 220,000 clones in its table, and 80% to 85% of those were observed once. Together, the top ten hold roughly 2.3% of the sample.

The receptor chain draws on TRBV5-6 and TRBJ1-2; the D gene is perhaps TRBD1, on 6 matching bases. This receptor was identified in a woman aged 60-70 years with acute or convalescent COVID-19. Sequencing was done on a sample of peripheral blood. CDR3 loop: CASSLAPQGLNYGYTF. The nucleotides read TGTGCCAGCAGCTTGGCCCCACAGGGACTAAACTATGGCTACACCTTC.